The rows below give T cell receptor beta chains drawn from one sample of a study of T cells expressing NK-cell markers. TCRdb re-called the 5' RACE reads and catalogs CDR3 proteins one per entry, DNA excluded. This table lists about 440,000 distinct CDR3 sequences. The sequencing sample was made of blood T cells: a sorted CD56 or NKG2C T cell subset, CD4+ or CD8+ T cells, or bulk PBMC T cells (not recorded which). These receptors all come from a woman aged 18 to 75 in good health. CDR3s include the opening cysteine and the closing phenylalanine or tryptophan.

j_call: TRBJ1-2; v_call: TRBV15; cdr3_aa: CATSRDISQPLGYTF
j_call: TRBJ1-2; v_call: TRBV29-1; cdr3_aa: CSVDGTYGYTF
j_call: TRBJ1-2; v_call: TRBV5-5; cdr3_aa: CASSLPLRTADGYTF
j_call: TRBJ1-2; v_call: TRBV19; cdr3_aa: CASSIQTDDGYTF
j_call: TRBJ2-5; v_call: TRBV5-1; cdr3_aa: CASSLVRGAETQYF
j_call: TRBJ2-3; v_call: TRBV13; cdr3_aa: CASSTGTLTDTQYF
j_call: TRBJ1-2; v_call: TRBV30; cdr3_aa: CAWSVLGNYGYTF
j_call: TRBJ1-5; v_call: TRBV7-9; cdr3_aa: CASSLFRTANQPQRF
j_call: TRBJ2-7; v_call: TRBV27; cdr3_aa: CASGATDRGRFYEQYF
j_call: TRBJ2-5; v_call: TRBV18; cdr3_aa: CASSPSRETQYF
j_call: TRBJ2-3; v_call: TRBV20-1; cdr3_aa: CSARGGLTDTQYF
j_call: TRBJ2-3; v_call: TRBV11-3; cdr3_aa: CASSLGERATDTQYF
j_call: TRBJ2-5; v_call: TRBV12-3/TRBV12-4; cdr3_aa: CASSWGRGKQETQYF
j_call: TRBJ1-1; v_call: TRBV5-1; cdr3_aa: CASSLGDSVNTEAFF
j_call: TRBJ2-1; v_call: TRBV9; cdr3_aa: CASSPEGAGGGNEQFF
j_call: TRBJ2-3; v_call: TRBV9; cdr3_aa: CASSVVQGGTDTQYF
j_call: TRBJ2-3; v_call: TRBV7-2; cdr3_aa: CASSLEVRLGGTDTQYF
j_call: TRBJ1-2; v_call: TRBV7-3; cdr3_aa: CASSRNGGDATF
j_call: TRBJ1-2; v_call: TRBV12-3/TRBV12-4; cdr3_aa: CASSLQTNYGYTF
j_call: TRBJ2-1; v_call: TRBV6-5; cdr3_aa: CASSYGLAGGLEQFF
j_call: TRBJ2-2; v_call: TRBV6-2/TRBV6-3; cdr3_aa: CASSYPRPTGELFF
j_call: TRBJ2-1; v_call: TRBV11-2; cdr3_aa: CASSLAVAGGFNEQFF
j_call: TRBJ2-1; v_call: TRBV7-9; cdr3_aa: CASSQRGPSYNEQFF
j_call: TRBJ2-3; v_call: TRBV14; cdr3_aa: CASSQERGRRTDTQYF
j_call: TRBJ2-7; v_call: TRBV7-9; cdr3_aa: CASSLVAQGAWEQYF
j_call: TRBJ2-7; v_call: TRBV7-9; cdr3_aa: CASSPDYTTYEQYF
j_call: TRBJ1-4; v_call: TRBV7-9; cdr3_aa: CASSLRQSNEKLFF
j_call: TRBJ2-7; v_call: TRBV20-1; cdr3_aa: CSKTSGSPYEQYF
j_call: TRBJ1-1; v_call: TRBV6-5; cdr3_aa: CASSYYLGLVNTEAFF
j_call: TRBJ1-1; v_call: TRBV7-2; cdr3_aa: CASSPWTARRTEAFF